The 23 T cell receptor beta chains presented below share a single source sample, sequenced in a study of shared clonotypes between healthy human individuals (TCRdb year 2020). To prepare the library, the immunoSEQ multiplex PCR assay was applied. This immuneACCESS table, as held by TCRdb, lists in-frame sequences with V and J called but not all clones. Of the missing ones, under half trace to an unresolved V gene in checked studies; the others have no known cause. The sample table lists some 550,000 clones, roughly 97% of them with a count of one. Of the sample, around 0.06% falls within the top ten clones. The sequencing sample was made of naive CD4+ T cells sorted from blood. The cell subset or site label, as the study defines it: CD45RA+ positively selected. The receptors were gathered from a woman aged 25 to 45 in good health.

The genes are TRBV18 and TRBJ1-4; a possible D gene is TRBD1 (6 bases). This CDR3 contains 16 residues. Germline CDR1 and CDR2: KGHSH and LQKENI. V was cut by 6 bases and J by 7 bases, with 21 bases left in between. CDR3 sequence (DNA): TGTGCCAGCTCGCGGGGGGCCTCGCTTCACGGTGAAAAACTGTTTTTT. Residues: CASSRGASLHGEKLFF. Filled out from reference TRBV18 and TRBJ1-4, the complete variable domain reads NAGVMQNPRHLVRRRGQEARLRCSPMKGHSHVYWYRQLPEEGLKFMVYLQKENIIDESGMPKERFSAEFPKEGPSILRIQQVVRGDSAAYFCASSRGASLHGEKLFFGSGTQLSVL.

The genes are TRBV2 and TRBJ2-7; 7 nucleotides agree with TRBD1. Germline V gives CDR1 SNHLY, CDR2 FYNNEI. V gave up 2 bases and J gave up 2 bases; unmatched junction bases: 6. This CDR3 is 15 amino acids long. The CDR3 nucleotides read TGTGCCAGCAGTGAAAGCCGGGACAGCCCCTACGAGCAGTACTTC. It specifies CASSESRDSPYEQYF. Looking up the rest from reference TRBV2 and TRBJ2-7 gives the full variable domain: EPEVTQTPSHQVTQMGQEVILRCVPISNHLYFYWYRQILGQKVEFLVSFYNNEISEKSEIFDDQFSVERPDGSNFTLKIRSTKLEDSAMYFCASSESRDSPYEQYFGPGTRLTVT.

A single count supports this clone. The CDR3 here is CASSSMLRGRVETQYF. DNA of the CDR3: TGCGCCAGCAGCTCTATGCTCAGGGGGCGAGTAGAGACCCAGTACTTC. The chain joins TRBV5-1 to TRBJ2-5; TRBD1 matches 8 bases. The CDR3 contains 16 residues. Germline V gene data show CDR1 as SGHRS and CDR2 as YFSETQ. After removal of 3 bases from V and 4 bases from J, the junction contained 11 bases not matched to a gene.

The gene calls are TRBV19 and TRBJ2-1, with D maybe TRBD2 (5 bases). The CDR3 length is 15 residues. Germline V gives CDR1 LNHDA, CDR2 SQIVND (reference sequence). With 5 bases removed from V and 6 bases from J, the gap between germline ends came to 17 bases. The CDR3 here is CASSPSGKRGNEQFF. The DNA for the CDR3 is TGTGCCAGTAGTCCATCCGGGAAGAGAGGCAATGAGCAGTTCTTC.

The CDR3 DNA sequence: TGTGCCAGCAGTTACTCGGACAGAGATAGCACAGATACGCAGTATTTT. It is translated as CASSYSDRDSTDTQYF. The chain recombines TRBV6-6 with TRBJ2-3; D perhaps matches TRBD1 (6 bases). Germline CDR1 MNHNY, CDR2 SVGAGI (reference sequence). V was pared by 0 bases and J by 0 bases, with 10 bases between. This CDR3 has 16 amino acids.

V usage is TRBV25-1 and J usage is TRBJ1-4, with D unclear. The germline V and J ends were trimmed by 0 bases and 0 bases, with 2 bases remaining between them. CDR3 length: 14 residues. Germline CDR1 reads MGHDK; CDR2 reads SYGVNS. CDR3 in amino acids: CASSEYPTNEKLFF. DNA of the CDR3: TGTGCCAGCAGTGAATACCCAACTAATGAAAAACTGTTTTTT.

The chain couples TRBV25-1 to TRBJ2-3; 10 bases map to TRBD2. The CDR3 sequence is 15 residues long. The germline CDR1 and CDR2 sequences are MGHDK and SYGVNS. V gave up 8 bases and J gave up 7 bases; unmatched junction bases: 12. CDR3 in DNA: TGTGCCAGCTCCGAGGGAGCGGGAGGGCACTATACGCAGTATTTT. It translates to CASSEGAGGHYTQYF.

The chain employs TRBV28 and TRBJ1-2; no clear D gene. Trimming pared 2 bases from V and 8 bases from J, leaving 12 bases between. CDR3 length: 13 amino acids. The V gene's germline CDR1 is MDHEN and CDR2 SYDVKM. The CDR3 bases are TGTGCCAGCAGTTTAGATGCGAGTCTCGGCTACACCTTC. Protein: CASSLDASLGYTF.

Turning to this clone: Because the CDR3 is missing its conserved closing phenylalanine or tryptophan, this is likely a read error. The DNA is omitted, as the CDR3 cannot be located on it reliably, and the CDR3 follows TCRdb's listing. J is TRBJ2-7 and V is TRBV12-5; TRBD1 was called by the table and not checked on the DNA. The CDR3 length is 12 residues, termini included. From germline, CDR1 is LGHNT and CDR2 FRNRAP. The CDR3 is CASGLPIGQGAP.

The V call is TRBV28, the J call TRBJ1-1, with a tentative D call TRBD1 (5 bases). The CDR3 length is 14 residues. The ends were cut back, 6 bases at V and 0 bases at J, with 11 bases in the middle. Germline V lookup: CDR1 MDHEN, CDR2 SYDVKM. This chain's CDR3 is CASRTGTVNTEAFF. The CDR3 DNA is TGTGCCAGCAGGACCGGGACGGTGAACACTGAAGCTTTCTTT.

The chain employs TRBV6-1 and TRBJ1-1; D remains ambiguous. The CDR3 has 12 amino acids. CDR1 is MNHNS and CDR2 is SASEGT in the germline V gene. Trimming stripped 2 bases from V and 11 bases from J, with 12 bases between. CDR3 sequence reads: CASSEFAVSAFF. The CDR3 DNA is TGTGCCAGCAGTGAATTTGCCGTGTCTGCTTTCTTT.

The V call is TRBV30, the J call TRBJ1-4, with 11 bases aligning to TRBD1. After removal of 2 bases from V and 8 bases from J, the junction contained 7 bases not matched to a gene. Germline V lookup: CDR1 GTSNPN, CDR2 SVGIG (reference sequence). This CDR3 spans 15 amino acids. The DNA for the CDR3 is TGTGCCTGGAGTTTCCTTTGGGACAGGGGGGAAAAACTGTTTTTT. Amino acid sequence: CAWSFLWDRGEKLFF.

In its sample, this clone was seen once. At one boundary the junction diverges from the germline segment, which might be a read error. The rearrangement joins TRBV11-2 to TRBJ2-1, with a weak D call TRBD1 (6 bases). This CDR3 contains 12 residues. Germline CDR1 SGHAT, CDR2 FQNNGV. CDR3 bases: TGTGCCAGCAGCAAGACAGGTAATGGGCAGTTCTTC. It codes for CASSKTGNGQFF. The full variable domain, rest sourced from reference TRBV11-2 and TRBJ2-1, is EAGVAQSPRYKIIEKRQSVAFWCNPISGHATLYWYQQILGQGPKLLIQFQNNGVVDDSQLPKDRFSAERLKGVDSTLKIQPAKLEDSAVYLCASSKTGNGQFFGPGTRLTVL.

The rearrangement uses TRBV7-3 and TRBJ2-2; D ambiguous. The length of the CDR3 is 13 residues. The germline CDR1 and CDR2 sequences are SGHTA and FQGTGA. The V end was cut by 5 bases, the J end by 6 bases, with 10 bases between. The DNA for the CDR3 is TGTGCCAGCAGCCTCAGCCGCCCCGGGGAGCTGTTTTTT. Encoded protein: CASSLSRPGELFF.

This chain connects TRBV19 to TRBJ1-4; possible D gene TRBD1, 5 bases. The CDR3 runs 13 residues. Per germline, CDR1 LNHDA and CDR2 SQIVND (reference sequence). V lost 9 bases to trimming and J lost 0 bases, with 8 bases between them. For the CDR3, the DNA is TGTGCCAGCCGACAGTCAACTAATGAAAAACTGTTTTTT. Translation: CASRQSTNEKLFF.

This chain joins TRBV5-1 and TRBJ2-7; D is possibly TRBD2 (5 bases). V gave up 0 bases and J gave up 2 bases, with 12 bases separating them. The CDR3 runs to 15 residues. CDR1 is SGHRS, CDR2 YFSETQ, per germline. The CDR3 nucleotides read TGCGCCAGCAGCTTGGAAGCGGAGTCCCCCTACGAGCAGTACTTC. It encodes CASSLEAESPYEQYF.

CDR3 in amino acids: CASSLGPGEVPYEQYF. Written as DNA, the CDR3 is TGCGCCAGCAGCTTGGGACCTGGGGAGGTGCCCTACGAGCAGTACTTC. V is TRBV5-1 and J is TRBJ2-7; maybe TRBD2 (6 bases). V gave up 0 bases and J gave up 2 bases, with 15 bases separating them. This CDR3 is 16 amino acids long. CDR1 and CDR2 from the germline V gene are SGHRS and YFSETQ.

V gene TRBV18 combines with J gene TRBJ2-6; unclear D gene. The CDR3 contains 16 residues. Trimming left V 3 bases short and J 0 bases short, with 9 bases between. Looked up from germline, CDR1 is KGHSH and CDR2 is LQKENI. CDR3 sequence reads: CASSPDGFSGANVLTF. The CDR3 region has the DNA TGTGCCAGCTCACCGGACGGTTTCTCTGGGGCCAACGTCCTGACTTTC.

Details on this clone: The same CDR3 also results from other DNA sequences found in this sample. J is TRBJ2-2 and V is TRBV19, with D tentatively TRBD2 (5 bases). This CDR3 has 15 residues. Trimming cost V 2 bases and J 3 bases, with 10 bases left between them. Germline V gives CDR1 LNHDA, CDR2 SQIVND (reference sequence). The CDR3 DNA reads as TGTGCCAGTAGTATATCCGGGCGGGACACCGGGGAGCTGTTTTTT. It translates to CASSISGRDTGELFF.

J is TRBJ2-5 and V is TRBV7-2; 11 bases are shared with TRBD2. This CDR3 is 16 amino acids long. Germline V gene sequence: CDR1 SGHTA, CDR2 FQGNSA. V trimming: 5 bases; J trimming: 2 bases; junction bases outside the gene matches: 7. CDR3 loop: CASSIRLAGKQETQYF. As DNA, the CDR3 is TGTGCCAGCAGCATTAGACTAGCGGGAAAACAAGAGACCCAGTACTTC.

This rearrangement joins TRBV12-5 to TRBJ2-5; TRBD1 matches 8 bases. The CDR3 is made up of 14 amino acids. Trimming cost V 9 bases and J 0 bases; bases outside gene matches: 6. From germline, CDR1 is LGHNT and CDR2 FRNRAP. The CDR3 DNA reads TGTGCTAGGATGAACAGGGGGTACCAAGAGACCCAGTACTTC. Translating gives CARMNRGYQETQYF.

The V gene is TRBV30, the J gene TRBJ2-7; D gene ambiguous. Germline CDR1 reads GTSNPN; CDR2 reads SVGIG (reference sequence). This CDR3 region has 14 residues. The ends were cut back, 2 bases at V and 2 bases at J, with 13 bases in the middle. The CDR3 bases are TGTGCCTGGAGTCCCGGTTGGCCACCCTACGAGCAGTACTTC. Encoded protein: CAWSPGWPPYEQYF.

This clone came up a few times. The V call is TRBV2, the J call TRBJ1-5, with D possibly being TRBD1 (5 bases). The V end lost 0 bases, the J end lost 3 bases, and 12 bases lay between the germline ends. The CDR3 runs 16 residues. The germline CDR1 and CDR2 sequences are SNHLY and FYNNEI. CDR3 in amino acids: CASSEAPQGNNQPQHF. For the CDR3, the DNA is TGTGCCAGCAGTGAAGCGCCGCAGGGTAACAATCAGCCCCAGCATTTT. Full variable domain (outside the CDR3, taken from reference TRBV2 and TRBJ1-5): EPEVTQTPSHQVTQMGQEVILRCVPISNHLYFYWYRQILGQKVEFLVSFYNNEISEKSEIFDDQFSVERPDGSNFTLKIRSTKLEDSAMYFCASSEAPQGNNQPQHFGDGTRLSIL.